This TCR beta chain was observed in a study of blood T cell repertoires in COVID-19. Study-wide context: Both acute and convalescent COVID-19 samples were obtained from the United States, Italy and Spain. Nucleic acid was either cDNA or gDNA, and it came from T cells, B-cell-depleted T cells, or PBMCs.

The CDR3 has 16 residues. V trimming: 6 bases; J trimming: 12 bases; junction bases outside the gene matches: 21. Looked up from germline, CDR1 is SGHRS and CDR2 is YFSETQ. As handled by the study authors: Amplification of reference gene primers was used by the study to estimate nucleated cell counts. This table comes from immunoSEQ multiplex PCR, and its TCRdb copy is limited to in-frame clones, with some not included. V and J calls and clone size are those listed in that table; D and trimming were worked out from the DNA. The repertoire holds roughly 170,000 clones, about 80% seen once, with less than 30% in the top ten.

This sequence was found in a woman in her 70s with acute or convalescent COVID-19. V gene TRBV5-1 combines with J gene TRBJ2-1; TRBD1 aligns across 7 bases. Specimen: peripheral blood. The DNA of the CDR3 is TGCGCCAGCAAATCTGAACTTAGGGACAGTTTGTTGGGGCAGTTCTTC. This sequence encodes CASKSELRDSLLGQFF.